Detailed here is one T cell receptor (beta chain). Other DNA sequences in the sample encode the same CDR3. The entry originates in a study of shared clonotypes between healthy human individuals. CD4+ cells underwent separation, giving CD45RA+ naive and CD45RA-negative memory subsets. The repertoire was sequenced with immunoSEQ multiplex PCR; TCRdb's copy has only in-frame clones and lacks some. The data hold more than 1 million clones, with around 82% observed a single time. The V and J ends lost 5 bases and 0 bases, in that order; junction bases with no gene match: 3. This CDR3 comprises 15 residues. Germline lookup yields CDR1 SGHNT and CDR2 YENEEA.

The chain links TRBV11-3 to TRBJ2-3, with TRBD1 matching over 9 bases. The sequenced material came from memory CD4+ T cells from PBMCs. Sample subset: CD45RA-negative fraction. The TCR comes from a man younger than 35 in good health. Some clones in this sample may be carry-over from other donors' samples. Here the CDR3 DNA reads TGTGCCAGCAGCCCCGGGACAGGGAGCACAGATACGCAGTATTTT. Residues: CASSPGTGSTDTQYF.